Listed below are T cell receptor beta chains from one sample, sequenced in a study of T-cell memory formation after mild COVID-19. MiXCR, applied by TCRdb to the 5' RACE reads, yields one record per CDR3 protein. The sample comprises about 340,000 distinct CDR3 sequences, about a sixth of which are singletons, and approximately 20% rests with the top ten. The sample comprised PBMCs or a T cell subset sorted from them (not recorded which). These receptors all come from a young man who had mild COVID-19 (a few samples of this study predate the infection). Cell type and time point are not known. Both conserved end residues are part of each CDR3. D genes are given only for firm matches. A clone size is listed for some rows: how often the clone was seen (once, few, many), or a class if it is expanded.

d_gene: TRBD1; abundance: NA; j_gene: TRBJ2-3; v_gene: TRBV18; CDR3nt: TGTGCCAGCTCACCGACAGGGGGCGGTGCAGATACGCAGTATTTT; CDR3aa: CASSPTGGGADTQYF
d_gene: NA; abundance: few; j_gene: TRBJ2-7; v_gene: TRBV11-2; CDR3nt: TGTGCCAGCAGCTTCCTCAGGGGAGTGGACGAGCAGTACTTC; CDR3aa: CASSFLRGVDEQYF
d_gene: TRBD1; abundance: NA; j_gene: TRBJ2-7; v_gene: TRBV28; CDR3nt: TGTGCCAGCAGTATGCCGGGACAGGGTAATCCCTACGAGCAGTACTTC; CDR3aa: CASSMPGQGNPYEQYF
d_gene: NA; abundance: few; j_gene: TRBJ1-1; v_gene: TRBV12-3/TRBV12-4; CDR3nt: TGTGCCAGCAGTCTCAATACAGGGCCCCTAGGTGGTGAAGTTTTCTTT; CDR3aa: CASSLNTGPLGGEVFF
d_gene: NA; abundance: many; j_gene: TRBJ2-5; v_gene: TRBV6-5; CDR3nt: TGTGCCAGCAGTTACTCGCTAGGGGAGAGGGGGCAAGAGACCCAGTACTTC; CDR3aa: CASSYSLGERGQETQYF
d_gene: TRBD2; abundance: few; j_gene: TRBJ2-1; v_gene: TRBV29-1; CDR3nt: TGCAGCGTTGGTCGGGGGGGGCCATACAATGAGCAGTTCTTC; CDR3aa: CSVGRGGPYNEQFF
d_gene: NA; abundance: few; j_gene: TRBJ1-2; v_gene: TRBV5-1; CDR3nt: TGCGCCAGCAGCTTGGGGACTAGTAACTATGGCTACACCTTC; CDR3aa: CASSLGTSNYGYTF
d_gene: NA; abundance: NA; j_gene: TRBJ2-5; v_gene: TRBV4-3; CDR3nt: TGCGCCAGCAGCCAAGATCTTTGGCAGGGGGGCCAAGAGACCCAGTACTTC; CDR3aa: CASSQDLWQGGQETQYF
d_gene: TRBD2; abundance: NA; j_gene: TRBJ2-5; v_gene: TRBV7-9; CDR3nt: TGTGCCAGCAGCCCGACTAGCGGGGGTTGGGAGACCCAGTACTTC; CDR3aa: CASSPTSGGWETQYF
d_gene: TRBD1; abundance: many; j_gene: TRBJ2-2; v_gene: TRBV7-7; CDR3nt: TGTGCCAGCAGCTCGACAGGGGGGGAGCTGTTTTTT; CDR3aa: CASSSTGGELFF
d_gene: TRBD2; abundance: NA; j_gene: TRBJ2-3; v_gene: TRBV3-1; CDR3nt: TGTGCCAGCAGCACTAGCGGGGCAACAGATACGCAGTATTTT; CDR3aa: CASSTSGATDTQYF
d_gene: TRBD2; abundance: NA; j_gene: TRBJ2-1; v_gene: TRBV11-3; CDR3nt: TGTGCCAGCAGCTTGGGATTCCGGGGGGGCATGAACAATGAGCAGTTCTTC; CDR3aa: CASSLGFRGGMNNEQFF
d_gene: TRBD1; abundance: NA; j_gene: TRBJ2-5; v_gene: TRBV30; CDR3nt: TGTGCCTGGAGCGTACGGGCCGGGGACAGCCCATCCTTC; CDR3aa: CAWSVRAGDSPSF
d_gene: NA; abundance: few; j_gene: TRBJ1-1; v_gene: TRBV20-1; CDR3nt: TGCAGTGCTTTGAGTGAACTGGCTTTCTTT; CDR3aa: CSALSELAFF